One and the same sample provided the 2 T cell receptor beta chains below, sequenced in a study of cytomegalovirus exposure and HLA in healthy donors. Use of 60 Vbeta and 13 Jbeta primers characterized the PCR. The protocol was immunoSEQ multiplex PCR, while the TCRdb copy is restricted to in-frame clones and leaves out a portion. The sample yields over 110,000 clones, around four fifths seen once. The sample consisted of PBMCs. The receptor source for this set is a female donor in good health and CMV-seronegative.

This clone was counted once. This chain links TRBV18 with TRBJ1-1, with TRBD1 matching over 7 bases. Germline-derived CDR1 and CDR2 are KGHSH and LQKENI. V lost 5 bases to trimming and J lost 0 bases; unmatched junction nucleotides: 3. The CDR3 length is 14 residues. The CDR3 sequence: CASSATGLNTEAFF. CDR3 DNA sequence: TGTGCCAGCTCAGCGACAGGGTTGAACACTGAAGCTTTCTTT.

In nucleotides, the CDR3 is TGTGCCAGCAGCTTAACAGGGGGCGCGGGCGGGGAGCTGTTTTTT. Amino acids: CASSLTGGAGGELFF. This chain joins TRBV7-9 and TRBJ2-2; the match to TRBD1 covers 9 bases. V shed 2 bases and J 7 bases; nucleotides not matched to a gene: 5. Germline CDR1 and CDR2: SEHNR and FQNEAQ (reference sequence). CDR3 length: 15 amino acids.